This TCR beta chain derives from a study of T cell responses to AZD1222 COVID-19 vaccine. TCRdb keeps only in-frame clones here, not all; method: immunoSEQ multiplex PCR. Here the sample spans about 100,000 clones, over 75% being singletons. Germline lookup yields CDR1 SGHNT and CDR2 YENEEA. CDR3 length: 16 residues. With 5 bases clipped from V and 5 bases from J, the junction kept 7 bases outside the gene matches. The material was peripheral blood, obtained on day 0 of AZD1222 vaccination. The rearrangement uses TRBV11-3 and TRBJ2-7, with 15 bases identical to TRBD2. The sequence came from an adult in good health. CDR3 region: CASSPGTSGRRHEQYF. DNA for the CDR3: TGTGCCAGCAGCCCCGGGACTAGCGGGAGGAGGCACGAGCAGTACTTC.